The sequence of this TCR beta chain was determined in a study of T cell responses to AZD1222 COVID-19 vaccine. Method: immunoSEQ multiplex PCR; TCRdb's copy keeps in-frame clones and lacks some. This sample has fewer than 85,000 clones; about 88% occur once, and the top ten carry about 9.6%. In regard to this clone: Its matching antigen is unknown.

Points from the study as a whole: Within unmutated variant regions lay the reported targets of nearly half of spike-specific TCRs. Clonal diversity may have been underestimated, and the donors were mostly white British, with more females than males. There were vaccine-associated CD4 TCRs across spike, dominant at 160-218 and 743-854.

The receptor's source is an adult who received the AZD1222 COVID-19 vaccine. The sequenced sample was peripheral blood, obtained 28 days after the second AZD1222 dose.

DNA for the CDR3: TGTGCCAGCAGCTTGGTGGGGTCTTGGACAGGGAACGTGAACACTGAAGCTTTCTTT. This codes for CASSLVGSWTGNVNTEAFF. The J gene is TRBJ1-1, the V gene TRBV5-6; TRBD1 agrees at 8 bases. The CDR3 runs to 19 residues. Germline CDR1 reads SGHDT; CDR2 reads YYEEEE. Trimming cost V 0 bases and J 0 bases; bases outside gene matches: 13.